This TCR beta chain was documented in a study of cytomegalovirus exposure and HLA in healthy donors. Whole-study findings and limits: The study designated 150 or so TCR beta chains cytomegalovirus-associated. Later on, an analysis showed TCR association rates differing by HLA locus, with DRB1 the most and HLA-C the fewest.

The germline V gene encodes CDR1 SEHNR and CDR2 FQNEAQ (reference sequence). Unmatched junction bases numbered 5, after V lost 4 bases and J lost 4 bases. The CDR3 consists of 14 residues. Remarks on this clone: The antigen is undetermined.

PCR employed 60 Vbeta and 13 Jbeta primers. TCRdb's table, derived via immunoSEQ multiplex PCR, lists solely in-frame clones and lacks some. This repertoire shows about 140,000 clones, about 76% found once; its top ten account for 3% to 4.5%. The J gene is TRBJ2-3, the V gene TRBV7-9; 7 bases align to TRBD1. Input material: PBMCs. This TCR was recovered from a male donor in good health and CMV-seronegative. CDR3 in amino acids: CASSSGQIADTQYF. CDR3 in DNA: TGTGCCAGCAGCTCGGGACAGATAGCAGATACGCAGTATTTT.